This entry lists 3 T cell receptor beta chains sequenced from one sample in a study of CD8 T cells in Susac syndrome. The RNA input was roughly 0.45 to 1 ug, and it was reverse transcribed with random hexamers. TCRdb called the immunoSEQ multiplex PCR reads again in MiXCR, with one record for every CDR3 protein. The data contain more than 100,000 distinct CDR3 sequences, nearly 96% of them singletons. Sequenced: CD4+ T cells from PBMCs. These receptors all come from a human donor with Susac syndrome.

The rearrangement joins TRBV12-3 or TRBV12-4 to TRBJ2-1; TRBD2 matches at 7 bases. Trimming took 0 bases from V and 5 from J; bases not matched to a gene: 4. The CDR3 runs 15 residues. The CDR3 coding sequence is TGTGCCAGCAGTTTAGCGGGAGGGCGGAACAATGAGCAGTTCTTC. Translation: CASSLAGGRNNEQFF.

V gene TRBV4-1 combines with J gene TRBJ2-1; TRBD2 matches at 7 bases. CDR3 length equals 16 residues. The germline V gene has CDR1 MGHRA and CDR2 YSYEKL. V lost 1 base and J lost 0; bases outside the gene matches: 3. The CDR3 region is CASSQGRGSSYNEQFF. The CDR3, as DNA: TGCGCCAGCAGCCAAGGCCGCGGGAGCTCCTACAATGAGCAGTTCTTC.

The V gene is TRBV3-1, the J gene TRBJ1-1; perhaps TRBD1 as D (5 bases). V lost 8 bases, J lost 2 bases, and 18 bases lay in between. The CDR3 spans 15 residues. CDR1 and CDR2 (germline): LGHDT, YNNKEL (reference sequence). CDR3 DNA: TGTGCCAGCGGAAAGGGGAGGCAGATTAACACTGAAGCTTTCTTT. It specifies CASGKGRQINTEAFF.